This T cell receptor (beta chain) was recovered during a study of human thymus T cells. Profiled with immunoSEQ multiplex PCR; TCRdb holds only in-frame clones, not every one. Of roughly 60,000 clones listed, about 94% are singletons. The V gene lost 4 bases and the J gene lost 0 bases, with 7 bases spanning the gap. CDR1 and CDR2 (germline): SGHNT, YYREEE (reference sequence). This CDR3 comprises 13 residues. The TCR was taken from a boy less than two years old with a congenital heart defect but otherwise immunologically healthy. The chain couples TRBV5-4 to TRBJ2-5; D call uncertain. The sequencing sample was made of blood. The chain's CDR3 is CASSPRDQETQYF. CDR3 bases: TGTGCCAGCAGCCCCCGGGACCAAGAGACCCAGTACTTC.